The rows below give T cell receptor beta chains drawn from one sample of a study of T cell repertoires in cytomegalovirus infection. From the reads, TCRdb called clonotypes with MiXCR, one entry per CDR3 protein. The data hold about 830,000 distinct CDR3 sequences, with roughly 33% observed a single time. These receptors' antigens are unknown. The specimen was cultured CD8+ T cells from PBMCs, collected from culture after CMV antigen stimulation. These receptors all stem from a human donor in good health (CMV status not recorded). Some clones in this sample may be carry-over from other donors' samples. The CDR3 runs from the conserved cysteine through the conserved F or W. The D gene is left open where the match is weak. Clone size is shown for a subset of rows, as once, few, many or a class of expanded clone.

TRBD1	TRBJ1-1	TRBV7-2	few	CASSLLSAQGQAKF	TGTGCCAGCAGCTTACTTTCCGCCCAGGGACAGGCCAAATTT
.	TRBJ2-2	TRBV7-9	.	CASSLVSVPTNTGELFF	TGTGCCAGCAGCTTAGTTTCAGTGCCGACGAACACCGGGGAGCTGTTTTTT
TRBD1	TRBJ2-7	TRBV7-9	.	CASSSTGTGTYEQYF	TGTGCCAGCAGCTCCACCGGGACAGGGACGTACGAGCAGTACTTC
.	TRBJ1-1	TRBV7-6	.	CASSFMTNGNTEAFF	TGTGCCAGCAGCTTTATGACAAACGGAAACACTGAAGCTTTCTTT
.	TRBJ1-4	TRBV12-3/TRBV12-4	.	CASSFRGPGYEKLFF	TGTGCCAGCAGCTTCAGGGGCCCCGGGTATGAAAAACTGTTTTTT
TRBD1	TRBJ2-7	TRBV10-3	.	CAILTRSGQGFEQYF	TGTGCCATCTTGACACGGTCGGGACAGGGGTTCGAGCAGTACTTC
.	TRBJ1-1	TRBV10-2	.	CASRDGPNTEAFF	TGCGCCAGCAGGGACGGGCCGAACACTGAAGCTTTCTTT
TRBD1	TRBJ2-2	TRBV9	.	CASSVGGQGVYTGELFF	TGTGCCAGCAGCGTAGGGGGACAGGGGGTTTACACCGGGGAGCTGTTTTTT
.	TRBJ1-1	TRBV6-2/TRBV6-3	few	CASSYVRVMNTEAFF	TGTGCCAGCAGTTACGTGAGGGTGATGAACACTGAAGCTTTCTTT
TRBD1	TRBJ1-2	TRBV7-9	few	CASSLAGDRQNGYTF	TGTGCCAGCAGCTTAGCTGGGGACAGGCAGAATGGCTACACCTTC
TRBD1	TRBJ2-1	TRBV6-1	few	CASRKDRVVYNEQFF	TGTGCCAGCAGGAAGGACAGGGTGGTCTACAATGAGCAGTTCTTC
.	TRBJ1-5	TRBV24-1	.	CATSPMGTNQPQHF	TGTGCCACCTCCCCTATGGGCACCAATCAGCCCCAGCATTTT
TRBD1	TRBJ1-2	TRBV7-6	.	CANSSTTGGRGYTF	TGTGCCAACAGTTCGACGACAGGGGGCCGTGGCTACACCTTC
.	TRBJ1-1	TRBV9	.	CASSASRNSPNEAFF	TGTGCCAGCAGCGCCTCGAGGAACAGCCCTAATGAAGCTTTCTTT
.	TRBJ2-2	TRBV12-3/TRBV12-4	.	CASSLQAIGELFF	TGTGCCAGCAGTTTACAAGCGATCGGGGAGCTGTTTTTT
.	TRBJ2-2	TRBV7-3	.	CASSPDSLAGELFF	TGTGCCAGCAGCCCGGACTCCTTGGCCGGGGAGCTGTTTTTT
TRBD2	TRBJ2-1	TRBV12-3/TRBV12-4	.	CASYPADWTRRNEQFF	TGTGCCAGCTACCCCGCAGACTGGACTAGACGAAATGAGCAGTTCTTC
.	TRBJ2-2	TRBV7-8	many	CASSLAASTGELFF	TGTGCCAGCAGCTTAGCGGCGAGCACCGGGGAGCTGTTTTTT
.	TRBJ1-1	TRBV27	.	CASSLFRQRDAEAFF	TGTGCCAGCAGTTTATTCCGGCAGCGGGATGCTGAAGCTTTCTTT
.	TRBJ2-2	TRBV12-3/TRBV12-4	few	CASSLVSWGVRTGELFF	TGTGCCAGCAGTTTAGTCTCTTGGGGGGTTAGGACCGGGGAGCTGTTTTTT
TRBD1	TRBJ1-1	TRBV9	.	CASSVGGQGNTEAFF	TGTGCCAGCAGCGTTGGGGGACAGGGAAATACTGAAGCTTTCTTT
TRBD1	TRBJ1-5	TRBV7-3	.	CASSSTGEPNQPQHF	TGTGCCAGCAGCTCTACAGGGGAGCCCAATCAGCCCCAGCATTTT
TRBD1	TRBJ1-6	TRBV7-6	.	CASSLGGTVTYNSPLHF	TGTGCCAGCAGCTTGGGGGGGACAGTCACCTATAATTCACCCCTCCACTTT
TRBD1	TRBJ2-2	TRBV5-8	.	CASIPDRGPNTGELFF	TGTGCCAGCATCCCAGACAGGGGACCGAACACCGGGGAGCTGTTTTTT
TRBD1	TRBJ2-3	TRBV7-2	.	CVSSLPGQGAPDTQYF	TGTGTCAGCAGTTTACCGGGACAGGGGGCACCAGATACGCAGTATTTT
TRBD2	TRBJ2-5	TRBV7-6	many	CASSLRTSGGVKETQYF	TGTGCCAGCAGCCTACGGACTAGCGGGGGCGTAAAAGAGACCCAGTACTTC
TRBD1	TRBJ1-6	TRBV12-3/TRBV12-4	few	CASSLVGQGGSSYNSPLHF	TGTGCCAGCAGTTTGGTTGGTCAGGGGGGCTCTTCCTATAATTCACCCCTCCACTTT
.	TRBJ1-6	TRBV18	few	CASSTDRRASSYNSPLHF	TGTGCCAGCTCAACGGACCGGCGAGCCAGCTCCTATAATTCACCCCTCCACTTT
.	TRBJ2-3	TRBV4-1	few	CASSQMGPTDTQYF	TGCGCCAGCAGCCAGATGGGTCCCACAGATACGCAGTATTTT
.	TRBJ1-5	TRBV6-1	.	CASSGTLGVGGNQPQHF	TGTGCCAGCAGTGGCACTCTCGGGGTCGGGGGCAATCAGCCCCAGCATTTT
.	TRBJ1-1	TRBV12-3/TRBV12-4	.	CASSSGPRSTEAFF	TGTGCCAGCAGCTCGGGTCCCAGGAGCACTGAAGCTTTCTTT
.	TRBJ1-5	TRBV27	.	CASRPFRNQPQHF	TGTGCCAGCAGACCCTTTAGGAATCAGCCCCAGCATTTT
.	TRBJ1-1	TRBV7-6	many	CASSRSEGNTEAFF	TGTGCCAGCAGCCGTTCTGAGGGGAACACTGAAGCTTTCTTT
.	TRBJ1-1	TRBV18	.	CASFSARVGETEAFF	TGTGCCAGCTTTTCGGCCAGGGTCGGAGAAACTGAAGCTTTCTTT
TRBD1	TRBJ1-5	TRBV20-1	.	CSARDRRPGGQPQHF	TGCAGTGCTCGGGACAGACGACCCGGGGGTCAGCCCCAGCATTTT
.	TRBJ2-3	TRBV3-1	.	CASSRLPPGSTDTQYF	TGTGCCAGCAGCCGCCTACCCCCTGGGAGCACAGATACGCAGTATTTT
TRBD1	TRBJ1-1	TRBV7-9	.	CASIGQGNTEAFF	TGTGCCAGCATCGGACAGGGGAACACTGAAGCTTTCTTT
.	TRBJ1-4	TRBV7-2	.	CASSRVVATNEKLFF	TGTGCCAGCAGCCGGGTGGTGGCAACTAATGAAAAACTGTTTTTT
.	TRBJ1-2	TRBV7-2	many	CASSFLDNYGYTF	TGTGCCAGCAGCTTCTTAGATAACTATGGCTACACCTTC
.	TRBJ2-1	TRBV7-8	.	CASSLALQDTSYNEQFF	TGTGCCAGCAGCTTAGCGTTGCAGGATACGTCCTACAATGAGCAGTTCTTC
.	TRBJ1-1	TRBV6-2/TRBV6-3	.	CASSTGGLATEAFF	TGTGCCAGCTCGACTGGGGGTCTCGCCACTGAAGCTTTCTTT
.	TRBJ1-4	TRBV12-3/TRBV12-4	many	CASSDGVTNEKLFF	TGTGCCAGCAGCGATGGGGTCACTAATGAAAAACTGTTTTTT
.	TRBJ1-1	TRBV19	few	CASSIASFNEAFF	TGTGCCAGTAGTATAGCCTCGTTTAATGAAGCTTTCTTT
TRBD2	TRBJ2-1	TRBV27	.	CASNYGGSYNEQFF	TGTGCCAGCAACTACGGGGGGTCCTACAATGAGCAGTTCTTC
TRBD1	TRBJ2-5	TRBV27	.	CASSPRQGGVRTQYF	TGTGCCAGCAGTCCCAGACAGGGGGGAGTTAGGACCCAGTACTTC
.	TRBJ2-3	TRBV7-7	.	CASSFGPSDTQYF	TGTGCTAGCAGCTTCGGCCCTTCAGATACGCAGTATTTT
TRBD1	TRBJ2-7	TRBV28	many	CASSWDRPYEQYF	TGTGCCAGCAGTTGGGACAGGCCCTACGAGCAGTACTTC
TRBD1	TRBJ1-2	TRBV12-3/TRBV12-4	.	CASSSQGAGGYTF	TGTGCCAGCAGTTCACAGGGGGCAGGAGGCTACACCTTC
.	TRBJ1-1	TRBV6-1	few	CASSYETGTEAFF	TGTGCCAGCAGTTACGAGACGGGGACTGAAGCTTTCTTT
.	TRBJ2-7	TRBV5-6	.	CASSLGRPSDEQYF	TGTGCCAGCAGCTTAGGACGGCCCAGCGATGAGCAGTACTTC
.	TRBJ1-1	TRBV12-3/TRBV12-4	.	CASSFETLGRINTEAFF	TGTGCCAGCAGTTTTGAAACCCTGGGACGGATTAACACTGAAGCTTTCTTT
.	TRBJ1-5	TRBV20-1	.	CSASGLRDNNNQPQHF	TGCAGTGCTAGTGGGTTAAGGGACAACAACAATCAGCCCCAGCATTTT
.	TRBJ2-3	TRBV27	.	CASSLYFTDTQYF	TGTGCCAGCAGTTTATACTTCACAGATACGCAGTATTTT
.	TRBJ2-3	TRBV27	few	CASSLLGDSTDTQYF	TGTGCCAGCAGTTTACTAGGGGACAGCACAGATACGCAGTATTTT
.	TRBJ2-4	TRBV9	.	CASSPEGGKAKNIQYF	TGTGCCAGCAGCCCGGAGGGGGGCAAAGCCAAAAACATTCAGTACTTC
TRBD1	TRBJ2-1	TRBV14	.	CASRPDRGVKGVMGEQFF	TGTGCCAGCAGACCGGACAGGGGAGTAAAAGGCGTGATGGGTGAGCAGTTCTTC
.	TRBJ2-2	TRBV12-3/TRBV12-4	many	CASSWNWKNTGELFF	TGTGCCAGCAGTTGGAACTGGAAGAACACCGGGGAGCTGTTTTTT
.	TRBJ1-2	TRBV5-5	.	CASSLGWGLSGYTF	TGTGCCAGCAGCTTGGGTTGGGGATTATCTGGCTACACCTTC
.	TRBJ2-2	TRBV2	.	CASSDDLTRANTGELFF	TGTGCCAGCAGTGACGACCTCACCCGCGCGAACACCGGGGAGCTGTTTTTT
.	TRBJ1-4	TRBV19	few	CASSMFEAMNEKLFF	TGTGCCAGTAGTATGTTTGAGGCGATGAATGAAAAACTGTTTTTT